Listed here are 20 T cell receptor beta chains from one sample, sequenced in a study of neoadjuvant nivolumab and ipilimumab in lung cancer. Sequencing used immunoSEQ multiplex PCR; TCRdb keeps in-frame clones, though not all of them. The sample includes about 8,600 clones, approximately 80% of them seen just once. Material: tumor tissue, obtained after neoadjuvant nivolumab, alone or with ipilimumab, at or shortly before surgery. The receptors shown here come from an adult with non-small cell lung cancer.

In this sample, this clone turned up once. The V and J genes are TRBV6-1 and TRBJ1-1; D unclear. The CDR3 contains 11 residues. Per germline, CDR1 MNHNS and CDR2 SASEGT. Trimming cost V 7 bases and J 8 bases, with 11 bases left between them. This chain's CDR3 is CASMNWEEAFF. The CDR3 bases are TGTGCCAGCATGAACTGGGAGGAAGCTTTCTTT.

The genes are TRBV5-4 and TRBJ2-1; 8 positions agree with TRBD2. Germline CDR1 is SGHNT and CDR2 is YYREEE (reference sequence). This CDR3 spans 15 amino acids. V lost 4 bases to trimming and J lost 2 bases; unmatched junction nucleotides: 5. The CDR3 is CASSPGRATYNEQFF. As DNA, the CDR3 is TGTGCCAGCAGCCCCGGGAGGGCAACCTACAATGAGCAGTTCTTC.

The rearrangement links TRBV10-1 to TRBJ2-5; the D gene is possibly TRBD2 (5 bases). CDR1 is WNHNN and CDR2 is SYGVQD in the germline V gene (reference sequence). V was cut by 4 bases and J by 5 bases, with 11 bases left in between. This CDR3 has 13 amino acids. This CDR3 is CASSALSGETQYF. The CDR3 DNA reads TGCGCCAGCAGTGCTCTCTCGGGGGAGACCCAGTACTTC.

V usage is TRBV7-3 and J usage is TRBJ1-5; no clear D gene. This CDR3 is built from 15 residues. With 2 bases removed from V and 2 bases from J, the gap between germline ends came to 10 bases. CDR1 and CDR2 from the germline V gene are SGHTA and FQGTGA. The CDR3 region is CASSLRPVGNQPQHF. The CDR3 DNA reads TGTGCCAGCAGCTTACGGCCGGTAGGCAATCAGCCCCAGCATTTT.

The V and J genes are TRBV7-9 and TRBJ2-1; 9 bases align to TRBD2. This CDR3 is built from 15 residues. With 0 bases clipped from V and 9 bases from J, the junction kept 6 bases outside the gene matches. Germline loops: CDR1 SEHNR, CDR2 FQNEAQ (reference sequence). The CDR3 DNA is TGTGCCAGCAGCTTAGCTAGCGGGAGAGCTATTGAGCAGTTCTTC. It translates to CASSLASGRAIEQFF.

CDR3 residues: CASSSHRGGQTQYF. The CDR3 DNA sequence: TGTGCCAGTAGTTCCCACAGAGGAGGTCAGACCCAGTACTTC. The V and J genes are TRBV19 and TRBJ2-5; D is possibly TRBD2 (5 bases). Germline CDR1 LNHDA, CDR2 SQIVND (reference sequence). The ends were cut back, 5 bases at V and 6 bases at J, with 16 bases in the middle. The CDR3 is made up of 14 amino acids.

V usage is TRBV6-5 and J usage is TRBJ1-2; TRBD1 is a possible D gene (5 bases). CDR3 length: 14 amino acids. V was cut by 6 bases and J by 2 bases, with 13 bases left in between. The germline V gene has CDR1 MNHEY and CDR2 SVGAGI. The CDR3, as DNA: TGTGCCAGCAGCAAGGCGGGACGGAACTATGGCTACACCTTC. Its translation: CASSKAGRNYGYTF.

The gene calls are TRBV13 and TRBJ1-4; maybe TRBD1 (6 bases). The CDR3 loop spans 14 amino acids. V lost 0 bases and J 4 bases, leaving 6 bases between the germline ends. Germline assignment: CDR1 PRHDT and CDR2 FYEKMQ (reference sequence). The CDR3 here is CASSLGQGNEKLFF. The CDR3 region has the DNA TGTGCCAGCAGCTTAGGACAGGGTAATGAAAAACTGTTTTTT.

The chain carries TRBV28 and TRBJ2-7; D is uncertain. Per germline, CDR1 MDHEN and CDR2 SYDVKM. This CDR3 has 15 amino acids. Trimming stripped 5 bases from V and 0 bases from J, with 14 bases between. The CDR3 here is CASSPDMFPSYEQYF. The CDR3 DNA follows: TGTGCCAGCAGTCCCGACATGTTTCCCTCCTACGAGCAGTACTTC. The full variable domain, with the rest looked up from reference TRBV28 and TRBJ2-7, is DVKVTQSSRYLVKRTGEKVFLECVQDMDHENMFWYRQDPGLGLRLIYFSYDVKMKEKGDIPEGYSVSREKKERFSLILESASTNQTSMYLCASSPDMFPSYEQYFGPGTRLTVT.

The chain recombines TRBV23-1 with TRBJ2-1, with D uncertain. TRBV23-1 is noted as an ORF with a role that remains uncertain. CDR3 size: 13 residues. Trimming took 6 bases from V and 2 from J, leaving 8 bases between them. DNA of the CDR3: TGCGCCAGCAGGCATAGAACCTACAATGAGCAGTTCTTC. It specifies CASRHRTYNEQFF.

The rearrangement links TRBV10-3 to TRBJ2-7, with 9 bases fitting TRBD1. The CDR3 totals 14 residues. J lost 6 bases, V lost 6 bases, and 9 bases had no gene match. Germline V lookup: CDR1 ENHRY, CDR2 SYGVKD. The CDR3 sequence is CAIRRDRESFEQYF. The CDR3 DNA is TGTGCCATCAGGCGGGACAGGGAGTCTTTCGAGCAGTACTTC.

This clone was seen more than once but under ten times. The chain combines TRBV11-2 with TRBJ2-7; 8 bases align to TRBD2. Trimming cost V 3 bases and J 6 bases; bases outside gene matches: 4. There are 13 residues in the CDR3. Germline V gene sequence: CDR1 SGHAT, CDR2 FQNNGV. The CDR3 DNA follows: TGTGCCAGCAGCTTTCCCGCGGGAGGCGAGCAGTACTTC. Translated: CASSFPAGGEQYF.

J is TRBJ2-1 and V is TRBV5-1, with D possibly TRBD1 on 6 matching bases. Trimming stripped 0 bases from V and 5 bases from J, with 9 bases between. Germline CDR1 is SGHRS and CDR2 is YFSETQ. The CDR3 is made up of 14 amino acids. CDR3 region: CASSLVRGNNEQFF. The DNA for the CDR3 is TGCGCCAGCAGCTTGGTCAGGGGAAACAATGAGCAGTTCTTC.

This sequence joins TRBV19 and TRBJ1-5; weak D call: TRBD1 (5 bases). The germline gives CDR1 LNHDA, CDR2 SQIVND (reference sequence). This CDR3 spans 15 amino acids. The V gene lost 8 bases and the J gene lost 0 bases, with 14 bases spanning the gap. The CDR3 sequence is CASAWDVHSNQPQHF. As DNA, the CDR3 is TGTGCCAGTGCCTGGGACGTCCATAGCAATCAGCCCCAGCATTTT.

The CDR3 sequence: CASSPDDGASYGYTF. The CDR3 DNA reads as TGTGCCAGCAGCCCCGACGACGGGGCAAGCTATGGCTACACCTTC. The rearrangement joins TRBV5-5 to TRBJ1-2; maybe TRBD1 (5 bases). The V and J ends lost 4 bases and 4 bases respectively, with 17 bases between them. Germline V gene data show CDR1 as SGHKS and CDR2 as YYEKEE (reference sequence). The CDR3 is made up of 15 amino acids.

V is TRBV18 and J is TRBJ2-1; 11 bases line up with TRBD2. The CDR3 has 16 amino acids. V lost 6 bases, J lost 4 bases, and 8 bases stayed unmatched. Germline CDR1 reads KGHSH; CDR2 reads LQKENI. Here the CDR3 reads CASSGALAGGYNEQFF. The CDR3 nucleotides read TGTGCCAGCTCCGGGGCCCTAGCGGGAGGTTACAATGAGCAGTTCTTC.

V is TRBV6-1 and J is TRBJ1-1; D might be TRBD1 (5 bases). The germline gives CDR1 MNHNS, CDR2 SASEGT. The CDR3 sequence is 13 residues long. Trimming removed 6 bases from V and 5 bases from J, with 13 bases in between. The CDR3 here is CASRTSGGTEAFF. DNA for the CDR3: TGTGCCAGCAGGACCTCGGGGGGGACTGAAGCTTTCTTT.

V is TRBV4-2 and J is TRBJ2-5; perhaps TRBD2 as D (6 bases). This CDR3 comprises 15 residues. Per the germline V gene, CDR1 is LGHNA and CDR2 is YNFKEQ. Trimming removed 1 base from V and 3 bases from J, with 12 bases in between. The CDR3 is CASSQVWGGEETQYF. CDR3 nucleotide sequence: TGTGCCAGCAGCCAAGTATGGGGCGGGGAAGAGACCCAGTACTTC.

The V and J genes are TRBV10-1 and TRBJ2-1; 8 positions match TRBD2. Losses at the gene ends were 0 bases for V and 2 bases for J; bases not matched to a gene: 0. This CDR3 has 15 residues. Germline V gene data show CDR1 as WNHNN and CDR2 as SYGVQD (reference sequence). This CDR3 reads CASSESRGAYNEQFF. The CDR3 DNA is TGCGCCAGCAGTGAGTCGCGGGGGGCCTACAATGAGCAGTTCTTC.

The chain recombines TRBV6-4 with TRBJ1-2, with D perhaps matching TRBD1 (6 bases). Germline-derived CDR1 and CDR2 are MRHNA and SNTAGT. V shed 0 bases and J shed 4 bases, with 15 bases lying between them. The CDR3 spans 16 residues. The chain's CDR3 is CASSDSSHQGCYGYTF. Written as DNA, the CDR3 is TGTGCCAGCAGTGACTCGAGTCACCAGGGGTGCTATGGCTACACCTTC.